This TCR beta chain emerged from a study of blood T cell repertoires in COVID-19. Authors' data handling: Using reference gene primer amplification, nucleated cell counts were estimated. The data were produced by immunoSEQ multiplex PCR, yet TCRdb's version contains in-frame clones alone and is incomplete. That table furnishes V, J and clone size, whereas the DNA furnished D and trimming. This sample has a few hundred thousand clones; roughly 80% occur once, and the top ten carry 3.4%. Input material: peripheral blood. The receptor was isolated from a woman aged 18-29 years with acute or convalescent COVID-19.

CDR3 in DNA: TGCGCCAGCTCTTGGCGGGAGGGCGGCTACGAGCAGTACTTC. Translated, it gives CASSWREGGYEQYF. V is TRBV5-1 and J is TRBJ2-7, with TRBD2 identical over 9 bases. Germline CDR1 and CDR2: SGHRS and YFSETQ. J gave up 3 bases and V 7 bases, and 8 bases lay outside the gene matches. The CDR3 covers 14 residues.